The 16 T cell receptor beta chains below all came from one sample that was sequenced in a study of T cells in Graves' hyperthyroidism and ophthalmopathy. The source material, RNA transcripts, was used to amplify TCR beta CDR3 regions. HTBI primers were the set used in a first-round RT-PCR of the TCR CDR3. TCRdb reprocessed the multiplex PCR reads with MiXCR, giving one entry per CDR3 protein. Here the sample spans about 210,000 distinct CDR3 sequences, approximately 17% being singletons. The specimen sequenced was blood. These TCRs come from a man in his forties or fifties with Graves' hyperthyroidism.

The rearrangement uses TRBV24-1 and TRBJ1-5; no clear D gene. V shed 4 bases and J shed 4 bases, with 13 bases lying between them. This CDR3 has 15 amino acids. From germline, CDR1 is KGHDR and CDR2 SFDVKD. CDR3 region: CATSDPDEANQPQHF. In DNA form, the CDR3 reads TGTGCCACCAGTGACCCGGACGAAGCTAATCAGCCCCAGCATTTT.

This clonotype was detected many times. CDR3 in amino acids: CASSASGSGSGANVLTF. CDR3 bases: TGTGCCAGCAGCGCTAGCGGGAGTGGCTCTGGGGCCAACGTCCTGACTTTC. The chain has TRBV7-2 and TRBJ2-6, with 10 bases aligning to TRBD2. The germline CDR1 and CDR2 sequences are SGHTA and FQGNSA. There are 17 residues in the CDR3. Trimming removed 5 bases from V and 0 bases from J; junction bases left unmatched: 4.

This clonotype was detected once. With a much larger clone just one base away, this may be a read error. This chain uses TRBV5-1 with TRBJ2-1; TRBD2 matches at 12 bases. The CDR3 sequence is 16 residues long. The V gene's germline CDR1 is SGHRS and CDR2 YFSETQ. CDR3 DNA sequence: TGCGCCGGCAGCCTGACTAGCGGGAGCTCCTACAATGAGCAGTTCTTC. As protein: CAGSLTSGSSYNEQFF.

Ten or more counts support this clonotype. The rearrangement joins TRBV14 to TRBJ2-7, with TRBD2 matching 14 bases. This CDR3 has 16 amino acids. J lost 9 bases, V lost 0 bases, and 7 bases had no gene match. Germline assignment: CDR1 SGHDN and CDR2 FVKESK. CDR3 in DNA: TGTGCCAGCAGCCAAGATAAAGGACTAGCGGGAGGCGGGCAGTACTTC. It codes for CASSQDKGLAGGGQYF.

This clonotype was counted many times. V usage is TRBV28 and J usage is TRBJ2-7, with TRBD2 matching over 8 bases. CDR3 length: 16 amino acids. The V gene end was trimmed by 2 bases and the J gene end by 3 bases; junction bases not matched to a gene: 9. Germline CDR1 MDHEN, CDR2 SYDVKM. CDR3 region: CASSLDREGQLYEQYF. In DNA form, the CDR3 reads TGTGCCAGCAGTTTAGATCGGGAGGGCCAGCTCTACGAGCAGTACTTC.

This clonotype was counted at least ten times. V is TRBV7-2 and J is TRBJ2-1; D not resolved. CDR3 length: 14 residues. V lost 1 base and J 6 bases, leaving 10 bases between the germline ends. Germline V lookup: CDR1 SGHTA, CDR2 FQGNSA. The CDR3 nucleotides are TGTGCCAGCAGCTTAGAGGCCAGCTCCAATGAGCAGTTCTTC. Encoded protein: CASSLEASSNEQFF.

In nucleotides, the CDR3 is TGCGCCAGCAGCCAAGATCGGACAGGGGGTTCCTACGAGCAGTACTTC. Translated, it gives CASSQDRTGGSYEQYF. The chain links TRBV4-3 to TRBJ2-7, with 10 bases fitting TRBD1. The V segment lost 0 bases and the J segment 1 base; nucleotides outside the gene matches: 3. The CDR3 loop spans 16 amino acids. Germline V CDR1 and CDR2: LGHNA, YSLEER.

This clonotype was recorded only once. The rearrangement uses TRBV2 and TRBJ1-1; the match to TRBD1 covers 8 bases. This CDR3 has 15 amino acids. V lost 6 bases and J lost 5; bases outside the gene matches: 11. Germline loops: CDR1 SNHLY, CDR2 FYNNEI. CDR3 in DNA: TGTGCCAGCAGGAACGACAGGGGCGCGAGGACTGAAGCTTTCTTT. This gives the protein CASRNDRGARTEAFF.

V is TRBV6-1 and J is TRBJ2-7; 8 nucleotides agree with TRBD1. Germline V lookup: CDR1 MNHNS, CDR2 SASEGT. The CDR3 spans 15 residues. The ends lost 8 bases at V and 6 bases at J; junction bases unmatched: 15. CDR3 DNA: TGTGCCAGCCTTAACACCATGGACAGGGCCTCCGAGCAGTACTTC. Its protein is CASLNTMDRASEQYF.

This clonotype was counted ten times or more. The rearrangement links TRBV28 to TRBJ1-2; possible D gene TRBD1, 5 bases. The CDR3 is made up of 18 amino acids. The V gene's germline CDR1 is MDHEN and CDR2 SYDVKM. V gave up 3 bases and J gave up 0 bases, with 20 bases separating them. CDR3 coding DNA: TGTGCCAGCAGTTTCGACAGAGAGCCTAATACTGCTAACTATGGCTACACCTTC. This encodes CASSFDREPNTANYGYTF.

The chain employs TRBV27 and TRBJ2-1; 12 bases fit TRBD2. Germline assignment: CDR1 MNHEY and CDR2 SMNVEV (reference sequence). The V segment lost 8 bases and the J segment 8 bases; nucleotides outside the gene matches: 7. The CDR3 length is 14 residues. In nucleotides, the CDR3 is TGTGCCAGCGGGACTAGCGGGTATGTCTATGAGCAGTTCTTC. Its translation: CASGTSGYVYEQFF.

This clonotype has more than one count but fewer than ten. The rearrangement joins TRBV19 to TRBJ1-5; 7 positions match TRBD1. The CDR3 covers 15 residues. V gave up 5 bases and J gave up 3 bases; unmatched junction bases: 7. Per germline, CDR1 LNHDA and CDR2 SQIVND (reference sequence). For the CDR3, the DNA is TGTGCCAGTAGTGAAGACAGGGCCTTCAATCAGCCCCAGCATTTT. This translates into CASSEDRAFNQPQHF.

The chain recombines TRBV15 with TRBJ1-1; D unclear. Germline lookup yields CDR1 LNHNV and CDR2 YYDKDF (reference sequence). V was trimmed by 1 base and J by 0 bases, leaving 3 bases between them. This CDR3 contains 13 residues. The CDR3 bases are TGTGCCACCAGCAGAGTGTTGAACACTGAAGCTTTCTTT. It encodes CATSRVLNTEAFF.

Regarding this clonotype: A read error may be the cause here, since a much bigger clone is one base away. The chain joins TRBV2 to TRBJ2-3; no clear D gene. The CDR3 covers 11 residues. The germline CDR1 and CDR2 sequences are SNHLY and FYNNEI. V gave up 11 bases and J gave up 6 bases, with 12 bases separating them. The CDR3, as DNA: TGTGCCGGCTGTTGGAGCGATACGCAGTATTTT. It encodes CAGCWSDTQYF. The complete variable domain, with remaining parts taken from reference TRBV2 and TRBJ2-3, reads EPEVTQTPSHQVTQMGQEVILRCVPISNHLYFYWYRQILGQKVEFLVSFYNNEISEKSEIFDDQFSVERPDGSNFTLKIRSTKLEDSAMYFCAGCWSDTQYFGPGTRLTVL.

This clonotype was counted ten times or more. This sequence joins TRBV28 and TRBJ1-6; D might be TRBD1 (5 bases). The CDR3 runs to 16 residues. Deletions cut 3 bases from V and 11 bases from J, with 20 bases between. CDR1 MDHEN and CDR2 SYDVKM come from the germline V gene. CDR3 residues: CASSFGPHDSGPPLHF. The CDR3 nucleotides are TGTGCCAGCAGTTTTGGTCCCCATGACAGTGGTCCACCCCTCCACTTT.

This clonotype has ten or more counts. V usage is TRBV7-9 and J usage is TRBJ2-1; D is ambiguous. V was cut by 1 base and J by 9 bases, with 10 bases left in between. CDR1 and CDR2 (germline): SEHNR, FQNEAQ (reference sequence). This CDR3 has 13 residues. The CDR3 here is CASSLGNIFEQFF. CDR3 DNA sequence: TGTGCCAGCAGCTTAGGGAACATATTTGAGCAGTTCTTC.